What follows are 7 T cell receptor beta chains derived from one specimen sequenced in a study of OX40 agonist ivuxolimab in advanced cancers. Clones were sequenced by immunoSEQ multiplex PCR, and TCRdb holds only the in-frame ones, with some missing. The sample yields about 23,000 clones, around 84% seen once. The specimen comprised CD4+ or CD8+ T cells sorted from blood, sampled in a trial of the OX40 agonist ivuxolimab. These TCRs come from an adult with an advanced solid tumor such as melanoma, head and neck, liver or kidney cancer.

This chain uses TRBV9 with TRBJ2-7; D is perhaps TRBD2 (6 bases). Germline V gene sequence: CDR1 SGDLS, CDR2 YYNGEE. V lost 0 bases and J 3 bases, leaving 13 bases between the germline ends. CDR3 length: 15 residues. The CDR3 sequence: CASSVDGGLGYEQYF. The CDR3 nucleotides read TGTGCCAGCAGCGTAGACGGGGGTTTGGGCTACGAGCAGTACTTC. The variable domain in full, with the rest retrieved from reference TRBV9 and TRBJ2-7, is DSGVTQTPKHLITATGQRVTLRCSPRSGDLSVYWYQQSLDQGLQFLIQYYNGEERAKGNILERFSAQQFPDLHSELNLSSLELGDSALYFCASSVDGGLGYEQYFGPGTRLTVT.

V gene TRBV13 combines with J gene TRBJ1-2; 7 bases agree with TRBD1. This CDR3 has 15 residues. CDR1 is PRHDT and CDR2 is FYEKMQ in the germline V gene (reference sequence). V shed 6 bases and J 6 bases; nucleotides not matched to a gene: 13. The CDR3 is CASRPGTEKNHGYTF. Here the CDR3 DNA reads TGTGCCAGCAGACCCGGGACAGAAAAAAATCATGGCTACACCTTC.

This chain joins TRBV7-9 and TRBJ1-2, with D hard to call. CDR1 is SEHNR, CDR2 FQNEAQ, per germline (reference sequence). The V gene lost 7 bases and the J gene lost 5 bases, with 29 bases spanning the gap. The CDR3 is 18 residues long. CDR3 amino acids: CASTSKKGADGDLYGYTF. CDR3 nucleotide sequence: TGTGCCAGCACCTCCAAGAAAGGAGCGGACGGCGATTTGTATGGCTACACCTTC.

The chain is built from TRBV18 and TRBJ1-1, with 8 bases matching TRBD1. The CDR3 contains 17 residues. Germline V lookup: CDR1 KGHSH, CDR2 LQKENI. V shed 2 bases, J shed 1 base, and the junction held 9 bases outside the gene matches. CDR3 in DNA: TGTGCCAGCTCACCAGGCGGCAGGGGGCTGGGGAACACTGAAGCTTTCTTT. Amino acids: CASSPGGRGLGNTEAFF.

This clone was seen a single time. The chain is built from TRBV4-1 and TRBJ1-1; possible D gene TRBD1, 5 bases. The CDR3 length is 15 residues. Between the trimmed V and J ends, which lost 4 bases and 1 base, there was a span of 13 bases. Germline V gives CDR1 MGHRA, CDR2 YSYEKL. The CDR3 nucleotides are TGCGCCAGCAGCCGGCGGGACTTCCCGAACACTGAAGCTTTCTTT. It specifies CASSRRDFPNTEAFF.

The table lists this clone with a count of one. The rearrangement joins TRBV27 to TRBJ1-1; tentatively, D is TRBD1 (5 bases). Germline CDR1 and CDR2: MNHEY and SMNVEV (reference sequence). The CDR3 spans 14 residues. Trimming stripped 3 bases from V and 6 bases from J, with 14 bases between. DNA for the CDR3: TGTGCCAGCAGTTTTTCAGGGTTATCGGCTGAAGCTTTCTTT. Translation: CASSFSGLSAEAFF.

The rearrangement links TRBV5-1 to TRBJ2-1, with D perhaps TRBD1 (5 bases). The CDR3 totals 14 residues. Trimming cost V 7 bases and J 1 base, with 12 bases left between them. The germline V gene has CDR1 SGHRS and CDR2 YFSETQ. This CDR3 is CASGAAGSYNEQFF. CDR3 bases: TGCGCCAGCGGGGCGGCAGGATCCTACAATGAGCAGTTCTTC. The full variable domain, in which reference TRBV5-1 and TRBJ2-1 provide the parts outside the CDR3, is KAGVTQTPRYLIKTRGQQVTLSCSPISGHRSVSWYQQTPGQGLQFLFEYFSETQRNKGNFPGRFSGRQFSNSRSEMNVSTLELGDSALYLCASGAAGSYNEQFFGPGTRLTVL.